Each of the 24 T cell receptor beta chains below was sequenced from the same sample in a study of cytomegalovirus exposure and HLA in healthy donors. Data came from immunoSEQ multiplex PCR; TCRdb stores just in-frame clones and leaves some out. The repertoire consists of around 350,000 clones, with roughly 88% occurring once and the leading ten covering 0.83%. The sample taken for sequencing was PBMCs. The receptors shown here come from a woman aged 18-35 years in good health and CMV-seronegative.

The CDR3 here is CASSPRWERGAPGTQYF. The CDR3 nucleotides are TGTGCCAGCAGCCCCAGGTGGGAGCGGGGGGCGCCTGGGACCCAGTACTTC. This chain joins TRBV11-2 and TRBJ2-5; 9 nucleotides line up with TRBD2. CDR1 SGHAT and CDR2 FQNNGV come from the germline V gene. J gave up 7 bases and V 5 bases, and 17 bases lay outside the gene matches. This CDR3 is 17 amino acids long.

J is TRBJ2-7 and V is TRBV10-2; the D gene is possibly TRBD2 (6 bases). This CDR3 spans 15 amino acids. The germline gives CDR1 WSHSY, CDR2 SAAADI. Trimming removed 8 bases at V and 4 bases at J, with 21 bases between. The CDR3, as DNA: TGCGCCAGCCTTTACCTAGGTTTCGCGGGATACGAGCAGTACTTC. As protein: CASLYLGFAGYEQYF.

This chain connects TRBV4-1 to TRBJ2-2, with D tentatively TRBD2 (6 bases). V shed 0 bases and J shed 3 bases, with 14 bases lying between them. Looked up from germline, CDR1 is MGHRA and CDR2 is YSYEKL. CDR3 length: 17 amino acids. CDR3 nucleotides: TGCGCCAGCAGCCAAGATACAATAGGAGGGGACACCGGGGAGCTGTTTTTT. Protein: CASSQDTIGGDTGELFF.

This clone was picked up one time. The chain carries TRBV19 and TRBJ2-7; D is perhaps TRBD2 (5 bases). V was pared by 4 bases and J by 3 bases, with 16 bases between. Per germline, CDR1 LNHDA and CDR2 SQIVND (reference sequence). The CDR3 extends over 15 amino acids. The CDR3 protein is CASSTERVTHYEQYF. The CDR3 DNA reads as TGTGCCAGTAGTACGGAGAGGGTTACTCACTACGAGCAGTACTTC.

The chain carries TRBV28 and TRBJ1-5; D is unclear. V was clipped by 6 bases and J by 3 bases, with 15 bases between them. Germline-derived CDR1 and CDR2 are MDHEN and SYDVKM. This CDR3 spans 15 amino acids. The CDR3 sequence: CASRSIGWVNQPQHF. Written as DNA, the CDR3 is TGTGCCAGCAGGTCGATCGGGTGGGTCAATCAGCCCCAGCATTTT.

The chain is built from TRBV9 and TRBJ2-5; 8 bases line up with TRBD2. Germline values: CDR1 SGDLS, CDR2 YYNGEE. V shed 3 bases, J shed 5 bases, and the junction held 0 bases outside the gene matches. The CDR3 has 12 residues. The CDR3 nucleotides are TGTGCCAGCAGCGGCGGGAGGGAGACCCAGTACTTC. As protein: CASSGGRETQYF.

The rearrangement uses TRBV25-1 and TRBJ2-2; the D gene is possibly TRBD2 (5 bases). From germline, CDR1 is MGHDK and CDR2 SYGVNS. V lost 6 bases and J 2 bases, leaving 19 bases between the germline ends. The CDR3 is 17 residues long. This CDR3 is CASRAPKRTGNTGELFF. DNA for the CDR3: TGTGCCAGCAGAGCCCCGAAGAGGACTGGAAACACCGGGGAGCTGTTTTTT.

The chain combines TRBV28 with TRBJ2-7; TRBD2 agrees at 7 bases. CDR1 is MDHEN, CDR2 SYDVKM, per germline. CDR3 length equals 11 residues. The J segment lost 7 bases and the V segment lost 5 bases, leaving 2 bases of the junction unmatched. The DNA of the CDR3 is TGTGCCAGCAGTACTAGCGCTGAGCAGTACTTC. It yields the protein CASSTSAEQYF. The variable domain in full, with the rest retrieved from reference TRBV28 and TRBJ2-7, is DVKVTQSSRYLVKRTGEKVFLECVQDMDHENMFWYRQDPGLGLRLIYFSYDVKMKEKGDIPEGYSVSREKKERFSLILESASTNQTSMYLCASSTSAEQYFGPGTRLTVT.

The CDR3 sequence is CASSEVSSGSYNEQFF. Written as DNA, the CDR3 is TGTGCCAGCAGTGAAGTATCTAGCGGGAGCTACAATGAGCAGTTCTTC. The gene calls are TRBV2 and TRBJ2-1; 10 nucleotides agree with TRBD2. The CDR3 has 16 residues. The junction had 3 bases not matched to a gene; V was cut back by 1 base and J by 3 bases. Germline V gives CDR1 SNHLY, CDR2 FYNNEI.

The V call is TRBV25-1, the J call TRBJ1-6, with D possibly TRBD1 on 6 matching bases. CDR3 length: 14 amino acids. Per germline, CDR1 MGHDK and CDR2 SYGVNS. The V gene lost 3 bases and the J gene lost 10 bases, with 13 bases spanning the gap. The CDR3: CASSDPQGRSPLHF. The DNA of the CDR3 is TGTGCCAGCAGTGACCCACAGGGCCGGTCACCCCTCCACTTT.

V is TRBV7-9 and J is TRBJ1-6; TRBD1 is a possible D gene (6 bases). From germline, CDR1 is SEHNR and CDR2 FQNEAQ (reference sequence). Trimming stripped 5 bases from V and 4 bases from J, with 18 bases between. There are 17 residues in the CDR3. CDR3 sequence: CASSPPGRGFYNSPLHF. CDR3 DNA sequence: TGTGCCAGCAGCCCCCCGGGCAGGGGCTTTTATAATTCACCCCTCCACTTT. Looking up the rest from reference TRBV7-9 and TRBJ1-6 gives the full variable domain: DTGVSQNPRHKITKRGQNVTFRCDPISEHNRLYWYRQTLGQGPEFLTYFQNEAQLEKSRLLSDRFSAERPKGSFSTLEIQRTEQGDSAMYLCASSPPGRGFYNSPLHFGNGTRLTVT.

This clone was detected only a few times. The chain is built from TRBV7-9 and TRBJ1-2; D is unresolved. The CDR3 length is 12 residues. CDR1 and CDR2 (germline): SEHNR, FQNEAQ (reference sequence). V dropped 8 bases and J dropped 8 bases, with 15 bases sitting between them. The CDR3 region is CASQPAMEGYTF. DNA for the CDR3: TGTGCCAGCCAACCGGCGATGGAGGGCTACACCTTC.

The table lists this clone with a count of one. V is TRBV7-3 and J is TRBJ2-3; D call uncertain. This CDR3 region has 14 residues. The germline CDR1 and CDR2 sequences are SGHTA and FQGTGA. Trimming shortened V by 2 bases and J by 0 bases, and 6 bases separated the two germline ends. The CDR3 loop is CASSLAVSTDTQYF. The CDR3 nucleotides are TGTGCCAGCAGCTTAGCGGTTAGCACAGATACGCAGTATTTT.

The CDR3 bases are TGTGCCAGTAGTTTTCACAGGGGAACTGAAGCTTTCTTT. Translation gives CASSFHRGTEAFF. The chain couples TRBV19 to TRBJ1-1; 7 bases align to TRBD1. After removal of 5 bases from V and 5 bases from J, the junction contained 5 bases not matched to a gene. CDR3 size: 13 residues. The V gene's germline CDR1 is LNHDA and CDR2 SQIVND (reference sequence).

The chain links TRBV5-8 to TRBJ1-3; TRBD1 agrees at 11 bases. The CDR3 runs 17 residues. The V gene end was trimmed by 4 bases and the J gene end by 4 bases; junction bases not matched to a gene: 10. Germline V gives CDR1 SGHTS, CDR2 YDEGEE. This CDR3 is CASSPKGQGARGNTIYF. Here the CDR3 DNA reads TGTGCCAGCAGCCCGAAAGGACAGGGGGCAAGGGGAAACACCATATATTTT. The full variable domain, its missing parts supplied by reference TRBV5-8 and TRBJ1-3, is EAGVTQSPTHLIKTRGQQATLRCSPISGHTSVYWYQQALGLGLQFLLWYDEGEERNRGNFPPRFSGRQFPNYSSELNVNALELEDSALYLCASSPKGQGARGNTIYFGEGSWLTVV.

The CDR3 sequence: CASSRRTGSSYEQYF. The CDR3 DNA is TGTGCCAGCAGTCGGCGGACAGGGAGCTCCTACGAGCAGTACTTC. This rearrangement joins TRBV28 to TRBJ2-7, with 8 nucleotides matching TRBD1. V was clipped by 5 bases and J by 0 bases; unmatched bases: 6. This CDR3 is built from 15 residues. Germline CDR1 reads MDHEN; CDR2 reads SYDVKM.

The chain recombines TRBV9 with TRBJ1-3, with a possible D match to TRBD1 (5 bases). The CDR3 has 17 residues. CDR1 is SGDLS, CDR2 YYNGEE, per germline. The V and J ends lost 0 bases and 0 bases respectively, with 13 bases between them. The CDR3 loop is CASSVAYRPSSGNTIYF. CDR3 nucleotide sequence: TGTGCCAGCAGCGTAGCTTACAGGCCAAGCTCTGGAAACACCATATATTTT.

The rearrangement joins TRBV5-1 to TRBJ2-7, with D hard to call. With 1 base removed from V and 6 bases from J, the gap between germline ends came to 17 bases. CDR1 is SGHRS, CDR2 YFSETQ, per germline. The CDR3 loop spans 15 amino acids. The CDR3 region is CASSLSFSSWPEQYF. DNA for the CDR3: TGCGCCAGCAGCTTGTCGTTTAGCTCCTGGCCCGAGCAGTACTTC.

The gene calls are TRBV6-5 and TRBJ1-4, with TRBD1 identical over 11 bases. Looked up from germline, CDR1 is MNHEY and CDR2 is SVGAGI. This CDR3 has 15 residues. V lost 7 bases to trimming and J lost 7 bases; unmatched junction nucleotides: 8. The CDR3 nucleotides read TGTGCCAGCAAACTGGACAGGGGGCTGAGTGAAAAACTGTTTTTT. It codes for CASKLDRGLSEKLFF.

The chain has TRBV28 and TRBJ2-5; 8 bases map to TRBD2. Germline values: CDR1 MDHEN, CDR2 SYDVKM. Trimming removed 7 bases from V and 4 bases from J; junction bases left unmatched: 8. The CDR3 consists of 14 residues. CDR3 protein: CASTNGGATETQYF. CDR3 nucleotides: TGTGCCAGCACCAACGGGGGGGCCACAGAGACCCAGTACTTC.

The chain couples TRBV29-1 to TRBJ2-5; D possibly corresponds to TRBD2 (6 bases). Per the germline V gene, CDR1 is SQVTM and CDR2 is ANQGSEA. V was pared by 6 bases and J by 7 bases, with 12 bases between. There are 11 residues in the CDR3. This chain's CDR3 is CSVRTGRTQYF. DNA of the CDR3: TGCAGCGTACGGACCGGGAGGACCCAGTACTTC.

This clone was counted between two and nine times. The junction differs from germline at one of its ends, possibly a read error. The chain uses TRBV2 and TRBJ1-5; D uncertain. The CDR3 is 14 residues long. Germline V gene lookup returns CDR1 SNHLY and CDR2 FYNNEI. The CDR3 loop reads CASREDSFNQPQHF. CDR3 sequence (DNA): TGTGCCAGCAGGGAAGATTCCTTCAATCAGCCCCAGCATTTT.

V gene TRBV30 combines with J gene TRBJ1-1, with D possibly being TRBD1 (6 bases). Looked up from germline, CDR1 is GTSNPN and CDR2 is SVGIG (reference sequence). The V end lost 2 bases, the J end lost 6 bases, and 13 bases lay between the germline ends. The CDR3 totals 13 residues. CDR3 nucleotides: TGTGCCTGGAGTCACACAGGGTTCGCTGAAGCTTTCTTT. Amino acids: CAWSHTGFAEAFF.

The J gene is TRBJ1-2, the V gene TRBV11-2, with 8 bases matching TRBD1. CDR3 length equals 16 residues. The V gene's germline CDR1 is SGHAT and CDR2 FQNNGV. The trim removed 3 bases at V and 4 bases at J, leaving 10 bases unmatched. CDR3 sequence: CASSLNIQGGGYGYTF. The CDR3 DNA reads as TGTGCCAGCAGCTTGAACATACAGGGGGGAGGCTATGGCTACACCTTC.